These 15 T cell receptor beta chains came from one sample sequenced in a study of identical twins. One entry per CDR3 protein results from TCRdb running MiXCR on the 5' RACE reads. The sample carries over 600,000 distinct CDR3 sequences, 21% recorded once. These data are also associated with another study on T cells expressing NK-cell markers.

The source material was PBMCs. Receptors were obtained from a woman aged 18-29 years in good health.

This clonotype came up many times. This rearrangement joins TRBV12-3 or TRBV12-4 to TRBJ2-1; 11 bases are a match to TRBD2. The CDR3 consists of 12 residues. J was trimmed by 12 bases and V by 4 bases; bases with no gene match: 2. The CDR3 reads CASSSLAGGQFF. CDR3 DNA sequence: TGTGCCAGCAGTTCCCTAGCGGGAGGGCAGTTCTTC.

Only a few counts were recorded for this clonotype. The chain carries TRBV6-1 and TRBJ2-1, with D perhaps given as TRBD1 or TRBD2 (6 bases each). Trimming cost V 6 bases and J 8 bases, with 20 bases left between them. Germline CDR1 MNHNS, CDR2 SASEGT. CDR3 length: 15 amino acids. For the CDR3, the DNA is TGTGCCAGCAGGGTCTTTAGGGGGGCGGTCTATGAGCAGTTCTTC. Amino acids: CASRVFRGAVYEQFF.

This clonotype was counted ten times or more. V gene TRBV20-1 combines with J gene TRBJ2-5, with D unclear. The CDR3 spans 10 residues. Germline V CDR1 and CDR2: DFQATT, SNEGSKA (reference sequence). Trimming cost V 3 bases and J 1 base, with 0 bases left between them. CDR3 coding DNA: TGCAGTGCTAGCCAAGAGACCCAGTACTTC. Its protein is CSASQETQYF.

The V call is TRBV4-3, the J call TRBJ2-7, with unresolved D. Deletions cut 4 bases from V and 3 bases from J, with 16 bases between. CDR3 length: 15 residues. Germline CDR1 LGHNA, CDR2 YSLEER. This CDR3 reads CASSRQLERGYEQYF. The CDR3 region has the DNA TGCGCCAGCAGCCGCCAATTAGAGCGAGGCTACGAGCAGTACTTC.

The V gene is TRBV12-3 or TRBV12-4, the J gene TRBJ2-7; no definite D call. Trimming took off 0 bases at V and 2 bases at J, with 5 bases between the two ends. The CDR3 is made up of 13 amino acids. This chain's CDR3 is CASSLATTYEQYF. For the CDR3, the DNA is TGTGCCAGCAGTTTAGCTACGACCTACGAGCAGTACTTC.

This chain links TRBV20-1 with TRBJ2-7; a possible D gene is TRBD2 (6 bases). This CDR3 has 12 amino acids. Between the trimmed V and J ends, which lost 6 bases and 3 bases, there was a span of 12 bases. Germline-derived CDR1 and CDR2 are DFQATT and SNEGSKA (reference sequence). CDR3 nucleotide sequence: TGCAGTGCCGGGACTCATCGCTACGAGCAGTACTTC. Residues: CSAGTHRYEQYF.

CDR3 in DNA: TGTGCCTGGAACCCGGGGAGCGGGGAGCTGTTTTTT. This encodes CAWNPGSGELFF. This rearrangement joins TRBV30 to TRBJ2-2; tentatively, D is TRBD2 (5 bases). The CDR3 is 12 amino acids. Trimming removed 4 bases from V and 7 bases from J, with 10 bases in between. Looked up from germline, CDR1 is GTSNPN and CDR2 is SVGIG (reference sequence).

The V call is TRBV5-1, the J call TRBJ2-1, with a tentative D call TRBD1 (5 bases). The CDR3 is 17 residues long. Germline-derived CDR1 and CDR2 are SGHRS and YFSETQ. V lost 1 base to trimming and J lost 8 bases, with 22 bases between them. The CDR3: CASSLKVSGKFEDEQFF. The DNA of the CDR3 is TGCGCCAGCAGCTTGAAGGTATCAGGGAAGTTTGAAGATGAGCAGTTCTTC.

V and J are TRBV20-1 and TRBJ1-5; TRBD1 aligns across 9 bases. V lost 5 bases to trimming and J lost 2 bases; unmatched junction nucleotides: 7. The germline CDR1 and CDR2 sequences are DFQATT and SNEGSKA (reference sequence). The CDR3 extends over 15 amino acids. The CDR3 DNA sequence: TGCAGTGCTGGGGGACAGGGAATCGGCAATCAGCCCCAGCATTTT. Protein sequence: CSAGGQGIGNQPQHF.

This clonotype was picked up one time. The V gene is TRBV2, the J gene TRBJ2-3; no firm D call. The V and J ends lost 3 bases and 0 bases respectively, with 10 bases between them. The CDR3 totals 15 residues. Germline CDR1 SNHLY, CDR2 FYNNEI. The chain's CDR3 is CASSDSGLSTDTQYF. The CDR3 DNA sequence: TGTGCCAGCAGTGACTCCGGGCTGAGCACAGATACGCAGTATTTT.

This clonotype was seen a handful of times. This chain joins TRBV20-1 and TRBJ2-1; TRBD2 matches 11 bases. Germline lookup yields CDR1 DFQATT and CDR2 SNEGSKA (reference sequence). J lost 7 bases, V lost 6 bases, and 8 bases had no gene match. The CDR3 spans 14 residues. DNA of the CDR3: TGCAGTGCCCGACTAGCGGGGTTATTTAATGAGCAGTTCTTC. This codes for CSARLAGLFNEQFF.

The chain is built from TRBV7-2 and TRBJ2-7; 8 bases map to TRBD1. The length of the CDR3 is 14 residues. V gave up 2 bases and J gave up 5 bases; unmatched junction bases: 5. Germline V gives CDR1 SGHTA, CDR2 FQGNSA. The CDR3 reads CASSLSGQGDEQYF. CDR3 in DNA: TGTGCCAGCAGCTTATCTGGACAGGGTGACGAGCAGTACTTC.

The chain is built from TRBV7-9 and TRBJ2-7; D is possibly TRBD2 (5 bases). Trimming left V 5 bases short and J 5 bases short, with 13 bases between. The CDR3 loop spans 13 amino acids. Germline-derived CDR1 and CDR2 are SEHNR and FQNEAQ (reference sequence). This chain's CDR3 is CASSQDLGHEQYF. CDR3 in DNA: TGTGCCAGCAGCCAGGACTTGGGCCACGAGCAGTACTTC.

J is TRBJ2-7 and V is TRBV5-1; D remains unclear. Trimming took off 0 bases at V and 2 bases at J, with 12 bases between the two ends. This CDR3 is 15 amino acids long. Germline CDR1 and CDR2: SGHRS and YFSETQ. The CDR3, as DNA: TGCGCCAGCAGCTTGGACGGAGACGGAACCTACGAGCAGTACTTC. It yields the protein CASSLDGDGTYEQYF. Variable domain in full (rest from reference TRBV5-1 and TRBJ2-7): KAGVTQTPRYLIKTRGQQVTLSCSPISGHRSVSWYQQTPGQGLQFLFEYFSETQRNKGNFPGRFSGRQFSNSRSEMNVSTLELGDSALYLCASSLDGDGTYEQYFGPGTRLTVT.

This clonotype was found a few times. V and J are TRBV5-1 and TRBJ1-2; D unclear. Trimming took 2 bases from V and 4 from J, leaving 15 bases between them. The germline gives CDR1 SGHRS, CDR2 YFSETQ. The CDR3 covers 15 residues. DNA of the CDR3: TGCGCCAGCAGCTTAAGCTTCGGCAGCCCCTATGGCTACACCTTC. It yields the protein CASSLSFGSPYGYTF.